This TCR beta chain is from a study of shared clonotypes between healthy human individuals. In the study overall: Used for every donor were three CD4 naive, three CD4 memory, two CD8 naive and one CD8 memory plate. General observations from the study: Among the subsets, naive ones generally showed larger estimated richness than memory ones. Some clonotypes were shared by all four sorted-subset donors, while others were not shared. The non-shared ones had lower generation probabilities than the shared ones.

The table came from immunoSEQ multiplex PCR; TCRdb's copy has only in-frame clones and leaves some out. The top ten hold around 10% of the sample, which has a few hundred thousand clones, under 80% seen once. Comment on this clone: The antigen is undetermined.

CDR1 is SGHKS, CDR2 YYEKEE, per germline (reference sequence). The CDR3 has 13 residues. Trimming took off 0 bases at V and 4 bases at J, with 6 bases between the two ends. The split of CD4+ cells yielded CD45RA+ naive and CD45RA-negative memory subsets. The source is a man aged 25-45 years in good health. The rearrangement joins TRBV5-5 to TRBJ2-3; no firm D call. The sequencing input was memory CD4+ T cells sorted from blood. This sample's subset: CD45RA-negative fraction. The CDR3 here is CASSLALPDTQYF. CDR3 nucleotides: TGTGCCAGCAGCTTGGCCCTCCCAGATACGCAGTATTTT.